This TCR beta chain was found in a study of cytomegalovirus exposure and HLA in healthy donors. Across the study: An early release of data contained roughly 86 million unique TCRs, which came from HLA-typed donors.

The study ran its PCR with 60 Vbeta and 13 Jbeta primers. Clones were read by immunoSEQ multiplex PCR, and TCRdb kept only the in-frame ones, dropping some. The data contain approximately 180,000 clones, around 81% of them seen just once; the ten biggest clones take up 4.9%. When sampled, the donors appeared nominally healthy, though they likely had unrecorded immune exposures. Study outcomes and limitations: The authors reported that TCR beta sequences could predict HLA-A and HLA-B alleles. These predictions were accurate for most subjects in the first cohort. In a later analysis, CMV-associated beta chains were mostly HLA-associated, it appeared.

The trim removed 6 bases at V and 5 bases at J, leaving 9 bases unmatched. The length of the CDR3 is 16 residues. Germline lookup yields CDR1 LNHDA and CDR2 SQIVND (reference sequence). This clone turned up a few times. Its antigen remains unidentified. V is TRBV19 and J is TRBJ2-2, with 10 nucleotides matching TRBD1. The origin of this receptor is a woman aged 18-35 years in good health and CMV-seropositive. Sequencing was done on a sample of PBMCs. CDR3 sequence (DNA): TGTGCCAGTAGCCCCCGGGACAGGGGAGAAACCGGGGAGCTGTTTTTT. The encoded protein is CASSPRDRGETGELFF.